This T cell receptor beta chain stems from a study of T cells after posttransplantation cyclophosphamide. The repertoire was sequenced with immunoSEQ multiplex PCR; TCRdb's copy has only in-frame clones and lacks some. The sample records 18,000 or so clones, roughly 83% being singletons. The CDR3 is 15 amino acids. CDR1 SGHRS and CDR2 YFSETQ come from the germline V gene. V dropped 8 bases and J dropped 2; count of bases not matched to a gene: 10. This receptor was obtained from a man aged 25-45 years in good health and a related stem cell transplant donor. Sequenced input: memory CD4+ T cells sorted from blood. The chain has TRBV5-1 and TRBJ2-3, with 8 positions matching TRBD2. DNA of the CDR3: TGCGCCAGGCCAGCCTGGCGGGGGGACACAGATACGCAGTATTTT. Its protein product is CARPAWRGDTDTQYF.